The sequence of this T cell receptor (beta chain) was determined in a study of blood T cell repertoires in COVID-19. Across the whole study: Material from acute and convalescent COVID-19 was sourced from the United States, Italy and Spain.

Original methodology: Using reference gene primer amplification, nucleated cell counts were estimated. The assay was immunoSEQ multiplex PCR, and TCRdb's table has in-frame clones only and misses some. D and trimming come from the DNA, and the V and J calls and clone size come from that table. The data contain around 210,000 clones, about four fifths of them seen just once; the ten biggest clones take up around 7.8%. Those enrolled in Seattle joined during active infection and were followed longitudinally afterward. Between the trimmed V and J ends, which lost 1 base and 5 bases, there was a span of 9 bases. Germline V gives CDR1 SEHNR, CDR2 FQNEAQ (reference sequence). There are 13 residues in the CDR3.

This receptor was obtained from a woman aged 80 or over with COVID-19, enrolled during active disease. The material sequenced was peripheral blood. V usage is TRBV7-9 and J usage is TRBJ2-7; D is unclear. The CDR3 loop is CASSLGALDEQYF. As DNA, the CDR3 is TGTGCCAGCAGCTTAGGCGCTCTCGACGAGCAGTACTTC. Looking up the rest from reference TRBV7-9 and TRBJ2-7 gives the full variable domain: DTGVSQNPRHKITKRGQNVTFRCDPISEHNRLYWYRQTLGQGPEFLTYFQNEAQLEKSRLLSDRFSAERPKGSFSTLEIQRTEQGDSAMYLCASSLGALDEQYFGPGTRLTVT.